Listed below are T cell receptor beta chains from one sample, sequenced in a study of monozygotic twins with inflammatory bowel disease. TCRdb reprocessed the 5' RACE reads and keeps a single row for each CDR3 protein, giving no DNA. The sample table sets out about 440,000 distinct CDR3 sequences. Material for sequencing was blood. The receptors derive from a human donor with ulcerative colitis or Crohn's disease, or a healthy co-twin of an affected twin (not recorded which). Both conserved end residues are part of each CDR3.

v_call	j_call	cdr3_aa
TRBV5-1	TRBJ1-1	CASSLGEQKKAFF
TRBV7-8	TRBJ1-4	CASKKVGTGGEKLFF
TRBV18	TRBJ2-5	CASSHRRETQYF
TRBV5-1	TRBJ2-1	CASRHQATNNEQFF
TRBV5-6	TRBJ2-7	CASSSPDRGEQYF
TRBV7-7	TRBJ2-3	CASSLGQGADTQYF
TRBV5-1	TRBJ2-3	CASSFRPSDTQYF
TRBV7-6	TRBJ2-1	CASSLGASGGRHNEQFF
TRBV15	TRBJ2-1	CATSITGTYNEQFF
TRBV30	TRBJ2-1	CAWDRDYNEQFF
TRBV20-1	TRBJ2-1	CGARGVSAYNEQFF
TRBV11-2	TRBJ2-7	CASSLRVGGSKQYF
TRBV4-2	TRBJ2-2	CASSQLSGGASTGELFF
TRBV18	TRBJ2-3	CATSPGATNTQYF
TRBV29-1	TRBJ2-3	CSVGTSGSPDTQYF
TRBV7-9	TRBJ2-1	CASSLEGPGFYNEQFF
TRBV12-3/TRBV12-4	TRBJ2-1	CASSRGLGQFF
TRBV6-6	TRBJ1-1	CASTPLGLNTEAFF
TRBV30	TRBJ2-7	CAWSVITGYEQYF
TRBV29-1	TRBJ2-3	CSSSGFGTDTQYF
TRBV28	TRBJ2-7	CASRPGQVTYEQHF
TRBV28	TRBJ1-5	CASSSLTRGGNQPQHF